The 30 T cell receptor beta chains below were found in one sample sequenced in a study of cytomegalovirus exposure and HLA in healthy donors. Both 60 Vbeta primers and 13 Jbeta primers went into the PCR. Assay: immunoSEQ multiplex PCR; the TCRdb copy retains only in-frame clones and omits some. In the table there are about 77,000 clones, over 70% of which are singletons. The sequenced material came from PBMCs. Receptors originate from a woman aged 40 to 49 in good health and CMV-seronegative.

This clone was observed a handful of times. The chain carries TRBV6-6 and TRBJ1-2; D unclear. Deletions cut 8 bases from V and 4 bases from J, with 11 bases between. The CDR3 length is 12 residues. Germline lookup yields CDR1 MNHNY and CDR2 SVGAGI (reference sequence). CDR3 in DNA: TGTGCCAGCTCACAGATCCTCTATGGCTACACCTTC. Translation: CASSQILYGYTF.

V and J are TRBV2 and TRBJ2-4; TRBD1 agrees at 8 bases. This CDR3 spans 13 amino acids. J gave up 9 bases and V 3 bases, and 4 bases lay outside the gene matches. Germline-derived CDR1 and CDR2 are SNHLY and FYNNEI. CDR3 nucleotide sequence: TGTGCCAGCAGTGACAGGGGGCTCGTCATTCAGTACTTC. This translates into CASSDRGLVIQYF.

CDR3 loop: CSVVGDETGGYEQYF. The CDR3 DNA sequence: TGCAGCGTTGTTGGTGATGAGACAGGGGGCTACGAGCAGTACTTC. The J gene is TRBJ2-7, the V gene TRBV29-1, with 9 bases that match TRBD1. CDR3 length: 15 residues. From germline, CDR1 is SQVTM and CDR2 ANQGSEA. V gave up 4 bases and J gave up 3 bases; unmatched junction bases: 10.

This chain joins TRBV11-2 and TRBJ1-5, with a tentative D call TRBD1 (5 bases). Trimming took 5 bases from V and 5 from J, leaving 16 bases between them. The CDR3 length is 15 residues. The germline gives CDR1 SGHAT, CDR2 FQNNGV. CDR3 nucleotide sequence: TGTGCCAGCAGCCCGAACCAGGGATCTTATCAGCCCCAGCATTTT. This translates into CASSPNQGSYQPQHF. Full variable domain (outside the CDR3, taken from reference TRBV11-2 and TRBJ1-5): EAGVAQSPRYKIIEKRQSVAFWCNPISGHATLYWYQQILGQGPKLLIQFQNNGVVDDSQLPKDRFSAERLKGVDSTLKIQPAKLEDSAVYLCASSPNQGSYQPQHFGDGTRLSIL.

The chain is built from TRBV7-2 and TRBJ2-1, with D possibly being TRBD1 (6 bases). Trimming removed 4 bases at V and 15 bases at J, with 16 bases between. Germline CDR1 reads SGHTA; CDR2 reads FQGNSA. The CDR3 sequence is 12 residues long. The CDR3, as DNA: TGTGCCAGCAGCTCGCCGAGGGGGTATCCGTTCTTC. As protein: CASSSPRGYPFF.

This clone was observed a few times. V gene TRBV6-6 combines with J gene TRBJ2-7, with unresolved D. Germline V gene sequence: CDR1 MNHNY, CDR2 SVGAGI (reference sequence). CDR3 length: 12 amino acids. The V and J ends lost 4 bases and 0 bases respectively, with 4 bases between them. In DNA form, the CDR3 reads TGTGCCAGCAGTTTCAGCTCCTACGAGCAGTACTTC. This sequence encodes CASSFSSYEQYF.

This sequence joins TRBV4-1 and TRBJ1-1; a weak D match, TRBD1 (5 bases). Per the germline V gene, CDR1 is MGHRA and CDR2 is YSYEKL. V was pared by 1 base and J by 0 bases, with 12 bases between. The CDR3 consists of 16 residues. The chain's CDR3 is CASSQATGGVNTEAFF. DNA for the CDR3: TGCGCCAGCAGCCAAGCCACGGGGGGTGTGAACACTGAAGCTTTCTTT.

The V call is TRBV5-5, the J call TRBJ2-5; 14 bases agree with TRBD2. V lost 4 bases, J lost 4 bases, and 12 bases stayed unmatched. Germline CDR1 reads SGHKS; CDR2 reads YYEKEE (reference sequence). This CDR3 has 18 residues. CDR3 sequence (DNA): TGTGCCAGCAGCCTGGCGACTAGCGGGGGGGCCTCTCGAGAGACCCAGTACTTC. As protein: CASSLATSGGASRETQYF.

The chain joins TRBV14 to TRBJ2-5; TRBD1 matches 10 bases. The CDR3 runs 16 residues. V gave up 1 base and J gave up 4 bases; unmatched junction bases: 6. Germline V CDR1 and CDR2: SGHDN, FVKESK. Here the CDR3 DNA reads TGTGCCAGCAGCCAAGCCGGGACAGGGGTCCGAGAGACCCAGTACTTC. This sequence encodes CASSQAGTGVRETQYF.

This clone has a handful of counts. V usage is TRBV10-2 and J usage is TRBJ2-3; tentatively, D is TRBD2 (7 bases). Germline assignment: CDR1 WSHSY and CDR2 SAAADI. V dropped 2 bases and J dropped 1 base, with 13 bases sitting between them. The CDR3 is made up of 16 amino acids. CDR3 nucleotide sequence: TGCGCCAGCAGTGAGGTCGGGGGGCGCGGCACAGATACGCAGTATTTT. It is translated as CASSEVGGRGTDTQYF.

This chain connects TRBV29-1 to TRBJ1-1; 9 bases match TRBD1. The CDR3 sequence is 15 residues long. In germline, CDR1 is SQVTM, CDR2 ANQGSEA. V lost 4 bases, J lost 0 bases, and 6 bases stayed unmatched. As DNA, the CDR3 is TGCAGCGTTGGTGGGACAGGGTGGATGAACACTGAAGCTTTCTTT. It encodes CSVGGTGWMNTEAFF.

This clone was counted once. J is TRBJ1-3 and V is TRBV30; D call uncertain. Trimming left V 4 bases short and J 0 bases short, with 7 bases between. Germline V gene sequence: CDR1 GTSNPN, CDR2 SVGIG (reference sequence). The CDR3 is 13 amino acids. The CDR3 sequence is CAWTLASGNTIYF. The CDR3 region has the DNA TGTGCCTGGACGCTAGCCTCTGGAAACACCATATATTTT.

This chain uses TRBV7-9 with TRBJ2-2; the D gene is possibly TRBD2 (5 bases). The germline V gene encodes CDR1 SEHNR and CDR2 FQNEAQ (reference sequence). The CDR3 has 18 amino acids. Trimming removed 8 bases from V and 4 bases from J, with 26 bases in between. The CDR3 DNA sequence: TGTGCCAGCCGGGGAAAATTAAGTCGGGCCTCCCTCACCGGGGAGCTGTTTTTT. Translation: CASRGKLSRASLTGELFF.

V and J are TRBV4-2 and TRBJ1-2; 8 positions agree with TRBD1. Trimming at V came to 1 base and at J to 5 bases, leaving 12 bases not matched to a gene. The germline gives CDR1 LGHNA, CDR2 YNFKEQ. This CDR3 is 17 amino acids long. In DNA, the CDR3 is TGTGCCAGCAGCCAAGGGACAGGGAGTAGCGCTTTTTATGGCTACACCTTC. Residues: CASSQGTGSSAFYGYTF.

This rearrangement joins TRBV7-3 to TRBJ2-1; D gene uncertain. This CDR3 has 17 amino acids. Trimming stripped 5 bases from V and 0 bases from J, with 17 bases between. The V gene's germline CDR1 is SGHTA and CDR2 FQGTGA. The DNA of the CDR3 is TGTGCCAGCAGCATCAATGCGCTAAGCGCCTCCTACAATGAGCAGTTCTTC. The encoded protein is CASSINALSASYNEQFF. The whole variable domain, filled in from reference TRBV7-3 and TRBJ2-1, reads GAGVSQTPSNKVTEKGKYVELRCDPISGHTALYWYRQSLGQGPEFLIYFQGTGAADDSGLPNDRFFAVRPEGSVSTLKIQRTERGDSAVYLCASSINALSASYNEQFFGPGTRLTVL.

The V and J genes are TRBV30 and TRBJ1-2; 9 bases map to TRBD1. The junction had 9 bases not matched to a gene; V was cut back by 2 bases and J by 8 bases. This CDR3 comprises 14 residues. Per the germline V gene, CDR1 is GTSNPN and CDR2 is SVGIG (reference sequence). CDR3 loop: CAWSPGTGLRGYTF. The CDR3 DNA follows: TGTGCCTGGAGTCCCGGGACAGGGCTTAGAGGCTACACCTTC.

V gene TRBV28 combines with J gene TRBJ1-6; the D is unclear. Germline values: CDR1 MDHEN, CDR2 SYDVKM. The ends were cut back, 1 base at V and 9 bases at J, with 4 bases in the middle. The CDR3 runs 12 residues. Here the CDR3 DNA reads TGTGCCAGCAGTTTATCCAGTTCACCCCTCCACTTT. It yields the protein CASSLSSSPLHF.

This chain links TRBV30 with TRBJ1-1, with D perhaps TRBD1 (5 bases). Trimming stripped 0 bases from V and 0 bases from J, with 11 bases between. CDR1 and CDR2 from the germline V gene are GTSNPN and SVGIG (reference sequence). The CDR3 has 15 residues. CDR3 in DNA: TGTGCCTGGAGTGTCAAGCGGGGGGTGAACACTGAAGCTTTCTTT. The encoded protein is CAWSVKRGVNTEAFF.

CDR3 in DNA: TGTGCCAGTCGAGGATGGGTAGGAGGCTCCTACAATGAGCAGTTCTTC. It yields the protein CASRGWVGGSYNEQFF. The J gene is TRBJ2-1, the V gene TRBV19, with D maybe TRBD2 (5 bases). V lost 8 bases and J lost 0, with 17 bases in between. Germline V lookup: CDR1 LNHDA, CDR2 SQIVND (reference sequence). This CDR3 spans 16 amino acids. Variable domain in full (rest from reference TRBV19 and TRBJ2-1): DGGITQSPKYLFRKEGQNVTLSCEQNLNHDAMYWYRQDPGQGLRLIYYSQIVNDFQKGDIAEGYSVSREKKESFPLTVTSAQKNPTAFYLCASRGWVGGSYNEQFFGPGTRLTVL.

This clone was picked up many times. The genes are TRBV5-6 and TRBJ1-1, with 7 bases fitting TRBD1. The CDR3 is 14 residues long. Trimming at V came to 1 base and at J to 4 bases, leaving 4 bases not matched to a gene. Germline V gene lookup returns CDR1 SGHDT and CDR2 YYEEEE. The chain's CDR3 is CASSLSQGGTEAFF. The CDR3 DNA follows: TGTGCCAGCAGCTTGTCCCAGGGGGGCACTGAAGCTTTCTTT.

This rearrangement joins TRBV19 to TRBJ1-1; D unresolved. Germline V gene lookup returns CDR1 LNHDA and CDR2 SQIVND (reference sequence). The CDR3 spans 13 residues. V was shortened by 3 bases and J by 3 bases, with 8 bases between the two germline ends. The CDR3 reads CASSISTYTEAFF. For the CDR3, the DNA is TGTGCCAGTAGTATTTCTACTTACACTGAAGCTTTCTTT.

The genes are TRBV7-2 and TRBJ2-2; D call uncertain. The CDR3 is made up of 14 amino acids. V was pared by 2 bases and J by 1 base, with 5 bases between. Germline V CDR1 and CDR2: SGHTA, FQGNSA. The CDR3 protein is CASSLILNTGELFF. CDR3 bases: TGTGCCAGCAGCTTAATTCTGAACACCGGGGAGCTGTTTTTT.

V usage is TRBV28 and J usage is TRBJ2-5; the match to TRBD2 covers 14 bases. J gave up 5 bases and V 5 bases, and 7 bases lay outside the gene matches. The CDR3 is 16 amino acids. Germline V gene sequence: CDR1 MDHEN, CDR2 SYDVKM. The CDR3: CASSILTSGREETQYF. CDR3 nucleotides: TGTGCCAGCAGTATCTTGACTAGCGGGAGGGAGGAGACCCAGTACTTC.

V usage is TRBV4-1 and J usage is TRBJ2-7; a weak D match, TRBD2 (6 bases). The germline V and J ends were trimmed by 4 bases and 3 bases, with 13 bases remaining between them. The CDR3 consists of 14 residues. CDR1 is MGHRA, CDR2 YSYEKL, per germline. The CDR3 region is CASSPRLGGYEQYF. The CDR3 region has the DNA TGCGCCAGCAGCCCAAGGTTGGGGGGCTACGAGCAGTACTTC.

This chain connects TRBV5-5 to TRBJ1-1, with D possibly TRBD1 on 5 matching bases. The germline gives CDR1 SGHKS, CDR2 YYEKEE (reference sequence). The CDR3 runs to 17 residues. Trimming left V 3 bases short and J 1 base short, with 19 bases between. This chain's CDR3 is CASSYSSGPGGNTEAFF. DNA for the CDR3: TGTGCCAGCAGCTATTCCTCCGGCCCGGGGGGGAACACTGAAGCTTTCTTT.

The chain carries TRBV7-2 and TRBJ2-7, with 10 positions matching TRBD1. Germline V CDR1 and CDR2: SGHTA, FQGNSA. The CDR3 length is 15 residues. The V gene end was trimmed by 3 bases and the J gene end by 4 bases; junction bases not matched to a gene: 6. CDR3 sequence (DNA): TGTGCCAGCAGCTTGTCTTGGGGACAGGGGTACGAGCAGTACTTC. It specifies CASSLSWGQGYEQYF.

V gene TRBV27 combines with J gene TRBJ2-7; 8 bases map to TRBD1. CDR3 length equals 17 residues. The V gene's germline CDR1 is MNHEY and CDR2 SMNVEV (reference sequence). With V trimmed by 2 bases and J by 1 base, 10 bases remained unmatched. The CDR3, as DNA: TGTGCCAGCAGTTTAACGTTTAGCACAGGGGGTTCCTACGAGCAGTACTTC. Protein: CASSLTFSTGGSYEQYF.

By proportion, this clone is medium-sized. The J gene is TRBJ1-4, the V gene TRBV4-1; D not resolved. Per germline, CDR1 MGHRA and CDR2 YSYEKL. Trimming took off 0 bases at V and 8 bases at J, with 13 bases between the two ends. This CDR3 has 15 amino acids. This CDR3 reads CASSQDRGILEKLFF. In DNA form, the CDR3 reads TGCGCCAGCAGCCAAGATCGTGGCATTTTGGAAAAACTGTTTTTT.

The DNA for the CDR3 is TGTGCCAGCAGTTACACCGGGACAGCACACAATGAGCAGTTCTTC. Translating it yields CASSYTGTAHNEQFF. The V gene is TRBV6-5, the J gene TRBJ2-1; 7 nucleotides line up with TRBD1. The CDR3 runs to 15 residues. CDR1 and CDR2 from the germline V gene are MNHEY and SVGAGI. Losses at the gene ends were 2 bases for V and 5 bases for J; bases not matched to a gene: 6.

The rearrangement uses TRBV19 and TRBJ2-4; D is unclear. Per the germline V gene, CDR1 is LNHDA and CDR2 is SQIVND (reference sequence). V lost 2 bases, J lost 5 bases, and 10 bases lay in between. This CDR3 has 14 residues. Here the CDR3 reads CASSIPGAQNIQYF. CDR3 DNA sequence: TGTGCCAGTAGTATACCCGGAGCTCAAAACATTCAGTACTTC.